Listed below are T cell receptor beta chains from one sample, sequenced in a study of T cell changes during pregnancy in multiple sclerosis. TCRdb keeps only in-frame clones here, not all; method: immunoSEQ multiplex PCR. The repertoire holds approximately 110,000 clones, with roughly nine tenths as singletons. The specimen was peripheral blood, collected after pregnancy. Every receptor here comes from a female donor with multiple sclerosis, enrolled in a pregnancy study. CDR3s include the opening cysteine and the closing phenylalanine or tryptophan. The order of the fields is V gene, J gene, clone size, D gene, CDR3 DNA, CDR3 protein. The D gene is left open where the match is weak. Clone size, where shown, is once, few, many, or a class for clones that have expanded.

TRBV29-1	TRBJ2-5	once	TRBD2	TGCAGCGTTGACAAAGCGGGGGTACAAGAGACCCAGTACTTC	CSVDKAGVQETQYF
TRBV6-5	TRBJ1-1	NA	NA	TGTGCCAGCAGCTCGCGGGCCGGCGCGCGGACTGAAGCTTTCTTT	CASSSRAGARTEAFF
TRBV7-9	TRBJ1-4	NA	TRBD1	TGTGCCAGCAGCCTGGGACAGGGTAACGAAAAACTGTTTTTT	CASSLGQGNEKLFF
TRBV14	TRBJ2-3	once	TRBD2	TGTGCCAGCAGCCAAAAACCACTAGCGGGGTTTAGGAGTACGCAGTATTTT	CASSQKPLAGFRSTQYF
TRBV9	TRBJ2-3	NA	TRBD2	TGTGCCAGCAGCAACGCCGGGACTAGCCTCACAGATACGCAGTATTTT	CASSNAGTSLTDTQYF
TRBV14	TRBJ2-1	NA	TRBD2	TGTGCCAGCAGCCAAGATTTCCCAGCGGGGGGGACCTACAATGAGCAGTTCTTC	CASSQDFPAGGTYNEQFF
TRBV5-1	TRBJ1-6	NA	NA	TGCGCCAGCAGCTTTGAGGGTACAGGGACCAATTCACCCCTCCACTTT	CASSFEGTGTNSPLHF
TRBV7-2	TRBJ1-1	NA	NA	TGTGCCAGCAGCGCAGACAGACCCTTTGAAGCTTTCTTT	CASSADRPFEAFF
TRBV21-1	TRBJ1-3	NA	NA	TGTGCCAGCAGCAACTACCGGGGAGGAAACACCATATATTTT	CASSNYRGGNTIYF
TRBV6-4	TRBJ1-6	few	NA	TGTGCCAGCAGTGACCTGACCGGGATCCCACCCCTCCACTTT	CASSDLTGIPPLHF
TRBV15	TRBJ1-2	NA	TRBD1	TGTGCCACCAGCAGAGCCAGGGGGGAAGGCTACACCTTC	CATSRARGEGYTF
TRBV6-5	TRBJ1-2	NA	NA	TGTGCCAGCAGTTCTCCACAGGGAGTCAACTATGGCTACACCTTC	CASSSPQGVNYGYTF
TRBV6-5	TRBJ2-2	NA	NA	TGTGCCAGCAGTACAGGGACCGGGGAGCTGTTTTTT	CASSTGTGELFF
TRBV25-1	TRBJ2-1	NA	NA	TGTGCCAGCAGTGAATATTTCTCGGCAGGGAACAATGAGCAGTTCTTC	CASSEYFSAGNNEQFF
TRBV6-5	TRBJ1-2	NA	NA	TGTGCCAGCGCTCGGGCGGGGGCCTTTAACTATGGCTACACCTTC	CASARAGAFNYGYTF
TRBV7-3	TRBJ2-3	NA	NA	TGTGCCAGCAGCCATGCAGGGGGGCCGAACACAGATACGCAGTATTTT	CASSHAGGPNTDTQYF
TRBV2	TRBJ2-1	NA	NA	TGTGCCAGCCAAACTAGAACCCGGGCAGCCTCCAATGAGCAGTTCTTC	CASQTRTRAASNEQFF
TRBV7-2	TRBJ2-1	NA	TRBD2	TGTGCCAGCAGCTTTCCGGGACTAGCCTATGAGCAGTTCTTC	CASSFPGLAYEQFF
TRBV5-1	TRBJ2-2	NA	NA	TGCGCCAGCAGCTTGGAAGGCCCCGGAGTGCTGTTTTTT	CASSLEGPGVLFF
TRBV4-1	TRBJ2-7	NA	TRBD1	TGCGCCAGCAGCCAAGATCCGGGACAGATGTTTAGCGAGCAGTACTTC	CASSQDPGQMFSEQYF
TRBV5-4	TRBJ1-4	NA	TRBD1	TGTGCCAGCAGCTTTGGCAGGGGGTTGGCAACTAATGAAAAACTGTTTTTT	CASSFGRGLATNEKLFF
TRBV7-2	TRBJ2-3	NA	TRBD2	TGTGCCAGCAGCCTATGGACTAGCGGGGGGGCAGATACGCAGTATTTT	CASSLWTSGGADTQYF
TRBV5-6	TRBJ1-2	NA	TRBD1	TGTGCCAGCAGCTGGGACCCACAGGGGGCGCGGACCTTC	CASSWDPQGARTF
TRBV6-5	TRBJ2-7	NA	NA	TGTGCCAGCAGTCGCAGAAGAGGGATATCCTACGAGCAGTACTTC	CASSRRRGISYEQYF
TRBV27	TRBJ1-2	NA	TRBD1	TGTGCCAGCAGTTTGACAGGGTCTTCCTATGGCTACACCTTC	CASSLTGSSYGYTF
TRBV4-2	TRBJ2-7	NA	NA	TGTGCCAGCAGCCAAGATCGCAGCTCCTACGAGCAGTACTTC	CASSQDRSSYEQYF
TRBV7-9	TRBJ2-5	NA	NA	TGTGCCAGCAGCTTAGGGGGGGATGAGACCCAGTACTTC	CASSLGGDETQYF
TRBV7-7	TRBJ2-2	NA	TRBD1	TGTGCTAGCAGCTCGGGACAGGGGTTTAACGGGGAGCTGTTTTTT	CASSSGQGFNGELFF
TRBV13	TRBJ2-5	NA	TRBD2	TGTGCCAGCAGCTTAGTGGGGCTAGCGGGGGGGCCCCAAGAGACCCAGTACTTC	CASSLVGLAGGPQETQYF
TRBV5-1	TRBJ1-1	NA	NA	TGCGCCAGCAGCTTGGATCCCGTGAACACTGAAGCTTTCTTT	CASSLDPVNTEAFF
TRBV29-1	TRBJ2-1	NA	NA	TGCAGCGTTGCCCCGAACGGGGGGCAGTACAATGAGCAGTTCTTC	CSVAPNGGQYNEQFF
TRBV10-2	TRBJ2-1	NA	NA	TGCGCCAGCAGGGACACTGGCGCTGAGCAGTTCTTC	CASRDTGAEQFF
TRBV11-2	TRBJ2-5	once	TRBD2	TGTGCCAGCAGCTCCCTTGGGGGACTAGCCGCCGAGACCCAGTACTTC	CASSSLGGLAAETQYF
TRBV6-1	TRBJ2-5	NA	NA	TGTGCCAGCAGGGCGGGGCGCCAAGAGACCCAGTACTTC	CASRAGRQETQYF
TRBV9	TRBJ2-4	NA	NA	TGTGCCAGCAGCGTAGGGCCGATAAACATTCAGTACTTC	CASSVGPINIQYF
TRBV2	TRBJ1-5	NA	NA	TGTGCCAGCAGCCCCGGGGTCCAAAGCAATCAGCCCCAGCATTTT	CASSPGVQSNQPQHF
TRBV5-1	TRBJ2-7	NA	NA	TGCGCCAGCAGCTTTGCCCTAGCCTACGAGCAGTACTTC	CASSFALAYEQYF
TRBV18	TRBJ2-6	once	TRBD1	TGTGCCAGCTCACCATTGCGGGACAGGGCGGCTGGGGCCAACGTCCTGACTTTC	CASSPLRDRAAGANVLTF
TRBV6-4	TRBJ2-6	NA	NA	TGTGCCAGCAGTGCCATACATGGCTCTGGGGCCAACGTCCTGACTTTC	CASSAIHGSGANVLTF
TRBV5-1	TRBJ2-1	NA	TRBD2	TGCGCCAGCAGCTTGGGGGGGGGAGCCTACAATGAGCAGTTCTTC	CASSLGGGAYNEQFF
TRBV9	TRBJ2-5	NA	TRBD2	TGTGCCAGCAGCGTAGTGGGGACTAGCCAAGAGACCCAGTACTTC	CASSVVGTSQETQYF
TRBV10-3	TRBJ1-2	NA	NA	TGTGCCGCCGGAGGGACCCCCGGATCTAACTATGGCTACACCTTC	CAAGGTPGSNYGYTF